This is a list of T cell receptor beta chains from one sample in a study of shared clonotypes between healthy human individuals. This table comes from immunoSEQ multiplex PCR, and its TCRdb copy is limited to in-frame clones, with some not included. The sample lists more than 2 million clones; roughly 95% were seen once. Sequences were obtained from naive CD8+ T cells sorted from blood. Every receptor here comes from a man aged 18 to 29 in good health. The CDR3 runs from the conserved cysteine through the conserved F or W. A D gene is named only where the DNA matches it firmly. A clone size is listed for some rows: how often the clone was seen (once, few, many), or a class if it is expanded.

j_call: TRBJ2-7; d_call: -; v_call: TRBV7-9; clone_size: once; cdr3_nt: TGTGCCAGCAGCCCTAGACACGGAGAAGGCTCCTACGAGCAGTACTTC; cdr3_aa: CASSPRHGEGSYEQYF
j_call: TRBJ2-7; d_call: -; v_call: TRBV4-1; clone_size: -; cdr3_nt: TGCGCCAGCAGCCAAGATGCGGTCCCCTACGAGCAGTACTTC; cdr3_aa: CASSQDAVPYEQYF
j_call: TRBJ2-2; d_call: -; v_call: TRBV6-5; clone_size: once; cdr3_nt: TGTGCCAGCAGTTACTCCGAGGGGCCCGGGGAGCTGTTTTTT; cdr3_aa: CASSYSEGPGELFF
j_call: TRBJ1-2; d_call: -; v_call: TRBV14; clone_size: -; cdr3_nt: TGTGCCAGCAGTCCGTTTGAGGTTTATGGCTACACCTTC; cdr3_aa: CASSPFEVYGYTF
j_call: TRBJ2-2; d_call: TRBD2; v_call: TRBV15; clone_size: -; cdr3_nt: TGTGCCACCAGCCCGAGCTTGTCTAGCGGGAGAGGAGGCGGGGAGCTGTTTTTT; cdr3_aa: CATSPSLSSGRGGGELFF
j_call: TRBJ2-7; d_call: -; v_call: TRBV14; clone_size: -; cdr3_nt: TGTGCCAGCAGCCAAGATCTTAGGGGGGAGGAGCAGTACTTC; cdr3_aa: CASSQDLRGEEQYF
j_call: TRBJ1-1; d_call: -; v_call: TRBV7-9; clone_size: -; cdr3_nt: TGTGCCAGCAGCTTAGGGGATGAGGGGGTTCGGCTGAACACTGAAGCTTTCTTT; cdr3_aa: CASSLGDEGVRLNTEAFF
j_call: TRBJ1-1; d_call: -; v_call: TRBV5-1; clone_size: -; cdr3_nt: TGCGCCACCTCCTTAACAGGGAACACTGAAGCTTTCTTT; cdr3_aa: CATSLTGNTEAFF
j_call: TRBJ2-1; d_call: -; v_call: TRBV29-1; clone_size: -; cdr3_nt: TGCAGCGCGCGAGCCAGGGCCAAGGATGAGCAGTTCTTC; cdr3_aa: CSARARAKDEQFF
j_call: TRBJ2-7; d_call: TRBD1; v_call: TRBV11-2; clone_size: -; cdr3_nt: TGTGCCAGCAACTTGGGGGACAGGGGGAACTACGAGCAGTACTTC; cdr3_aa: CASNLGDRGNYEQYF
j_call: TRBJ2-3; d_call: -; v_call: TRBV7-2; clone_size: -; cdr3_nt: TGTGCCAGCAGCTCCCCACTCCTCCTAGCGACAGATACGCAGTATTTT; cdr3_aa: CASSSPLLLATDTQYF
j_call: TRBJ2-1; d_call: -; v_call: TRBV7-9; clone_size: -; cdr3_nt: TGTGCCAGCAGCTTAGAGGCAATTCCTGAGCAGTTCTTC; cdr3_aa: CASSLEAIPEQFF
j_call: TRBJ2-3; d_call: TRBD1; v_call: TRBV18; clone_size: -; cdr3_nt: TGTGCCAGCTCACCATTTGGACAGGACCGCACAGATACGCAGTATTTT; cdr3_aa: CASSPFGQDRTDTQYF
j_call: TRBJ1-3; d_call: -; v_call: TRBV5-8; clone_size: -; cdr3_nt: TGTGCCACAACGACAGGTGTAATTGGCTCTGGAAACACCATATATTTT; cdr3_aa: CATTTGVIGSGNTIYF
j_call: TRBJ2-1; d_call: TRBD2; v_call: TRBV27; clone_size: -; cdr3_nt: TGTGCCAGCAGTTCCCCAACTTCCGGACGGACTAGCGGGGGGTTTTACAATGAGCAGTTCTTC; cdr3_aa: CASSSPTSGRTSGGFYNEQFF
j_call: TRBJ2-7; d_call: -; v_call: TRBV6-5; clone_size: -; cdr3_nt: TGTGCCAGCAGTTACGACGGGGAGTCCTACGAGCAGTACTTC; cdr3_aa: CASSYDGESYEQYF
j_call: TRBJ2-7; d_call: -; v_call: TRBV6-1; clone_size: -; cdr3_nt: TGTGCCAGCAGTGACGACATCTCTTACGAGCAGTACTTC; cdr3_aa: CASSDDISYEQYF
j_call: TRBJ2-5; d_call: -; v_call: TRBV6-5; clone_size: -; cdr3_nt: TGTGCCAGCAGTTACTCGGAAGGACCTTCAACCTACTTC; cdr3_aa: CASSYSEGPSTYF
j_call: TRBJ2-3; d_call: -; v_call: TRBV7-9; clone_size: once; cdr3_nt: TGTGCCAGCAGCTTGAAGGGTCTAGCGAACCCCACAGATACGCAGTATTTT; cdr3_aa: CASSLKGLANPTDTQYF
j_call: TRBJ1-1; d_call: TRBD1; v_call: TRBV25-1; clone_size: -; cdr3_nt: TGTGCCAGCAGTCCACTTGACAGGGAGACTGAAGCTTTCTTT; cdr3_aa: CASSPLDRETEAFF
j_call: TRBJ2-5; d_call: TRBD2; v_call: TRBV7-2; clone_size: -; cdr3_nt: TGTGCCAGCAGCCCGAACCTGGGACTAGCGGGAGAGACCCAGTACTTC; cdr3_aa: CASSPNLGLAGETQYF
j_call: TRBJ2-1; d_call: TRBD1; v_call: TRBV5-6; clone_size: -; cdr3_nt: TGTGCCAGCAGGCCGACAGGGTTTATCGATGAGCAGTTCTTC; cdr3_aa: CASRPTGFIDEQFF
j_call: TRBJ2-1; d_call: TRBD2; v_call: TRBV4-1; clone_size: -; cdr3_nt: TGCGCCAGCAGCCAACCGGGACTAGCGGTTGCTGAGCAGTTCTTC; cdr3_aa: CASSQPGLAVAEQFF
j_call: TRBJ2-1; d_call: TRBD1; v_call: TRBV6-4; clone_size: -; cdr3_nt: TGTGCCAGCAGTGCCAGGACAGGCGACCCATACAATGAGCAGTTCTTC; cdr3_aa: CASSARTGDPYNEQFF
j_call: TRBJ1-2; d_call: TRBD1; v_call: TRBV10-3; clone_size: -; cdr3_nt: TGTGCCATCAGTGAGCCAGGGGGCGTATATTATGGCTACACCTTC; cdr3_aa: CAISEPGGVYYGYTF
j_call: TRBJ2-1; d_call: -; v_call: TRBV10-3; clone_size: -; cdr3_nt: TGTGCCATCAGTGAGTCGACTTACGCACCCGAGCAGTTCTTC; cdr3_aa: CAISESTYAPEQFF
j_call: TRBJ2-5; d_call: -; v_call: TRBV27; clone_size: -; cdr3_nt: TGTGCCAGCAGAAGAGGACAGTCCAAAGAGACCCAGTACTTC; cdr3_aa: CASRRGQSKETQYF
j_call: TRBJ2-7; d_call: -; v_call: TRBV19; clone_size: -; cdr3_nt: TGTGCCAGTAGTAAGGTGGGAACGTACTACGAGCAGTACTTC; cdr3_aa: CASSKVGTYYEQYF
j_call: TRBJ2-3; d_call: TRBD2; v_call: TRBV7-2; clone_size: -; cdr3_nt: TGTGCCAGCAGCTTAGTAGCGGGAGTCCCAGATACGCAGTATTTT; cdr3_aa: CASSLVAGVPDTQYF
j_call: TRBJ2-7; d_call: -; v_call: TRBV11-2; clone_size: -; cdr3_nt: TGTGCCAGCAGCATGGCCTATGGCTCCTACGAGCAGTACTTC; cdr3_aa: CASSMAYGSYEQYF
j_call: TRBJ2-7; d_call: -; v_call: TRBV7-8; clone_size: -; cdr3_nt: TGTGCCAGCAGCTTCCCCTATCTTGACGAGCAGTACTTC; cdr3_aa: CASSFPYLDEQYF
j_call: TRBJ2-7; d_call: -; v_call: TRBV9; clone_size: -; cdr3_nt: TGTGCCAGCAGCGTGGGCGGTGAAGGATACGAGCAGTACTTC; cdr3_aa: CASSVGGEGYEQYF
j_call: TRBJ2-1; d_call: TRBD2; v_call: TRBV28; clone_size: -; cdr3_nt: TGTGCCAGCAGTTCTACTAGCGGGGGGGCCCTAGATGAGCAGTTCTTC; cdr3_aa: CASSSTSGGALDEQFF
j_call: TRBJ1-2; d_call: -; v_call: TRBV11-2; clone_size: -; cdr3_nt: TGTGCCAGCAGCTTAGGAAAAGGGGCCTGGGACTATGGCTACACCTTC; cdr3_aa: CASSLGKGAWDYGYTF
j_call: TRBJ1-5; d_call: -; v_call: TRBV18; clone_size: -; cdr3_nt: TGTGCCAGCTCACTACCAGGGAGCAATCAGCCCCAGCATTTT; cdr3_aa: CASSLPGSNQPQHF
j_call: TRBJ2-3; d_call: TRBD1; v_call: TRBV27; clone_size: once; cdr3_nt: TGTGCCAGCAGCTCGGGACAGGGGTCAGATACGCAGTATTTT; cdr3_aa: CASSSGQGSDTQYF
j_call: TRBJ2-7; d_call: TRBD2; v_call: TRBV7-9; clone_size: -; cdr3_nt: TGTGCCAGCAGCTTAGACTATGGTAGCGGGGCCTACGAGCAGTACTTC; cdr3_aa: CASSLDYGSGAYEQYF
j_call: TRBJ1-5; d_call: -; v_call: TRBV30; clone_size: -; cdr3_nt: TGTGCCTGGGGTCGGGAGGCTTATCAGCCCCAGCATTTT; cdr3_aa: CAWGREAYQPQHF
j_call: TRBJ1-3; d_call: -; v_call: TRBV4-2; clone_size: -; cdr3_nt: TGTGCCAGCAGCCTCTCGGGGGGCGCCGATCCGGGAAACACCATATATTTT; cdr3_aa: CASSLSGGADPGNTIYF
j_call: TRBJ1-1; d_call: -; v_call: TRBV5-8; clone_size: -; cdr3_nt: TGTGCCAGCAGCTTGGTGGGGACCCCAAACACTGAAGCTTTCTTT; cdr3_aa: CASSLVGTPNTEAFF
j_call: TRBJ2-1; d_call: -; v_call: TRBV7-9; clone_size: -; cdr3_nt: TGTGCCAGCAAGGGGTATGAGCAGTTCTTC; cdr3_aa: CASKGYEQFF
j_call: TRBJ1-1; d_call: -; v_call: TRBV28; clone_size: -; cdr3_nt: TGTGCCAGCAGTTTAATGCCCGGGCTAAGCACTGAAGCTTTCTTT; cdr3_aa: CASSLMPGLSTEAFF
j_call: TRBJ2-2; d_call: -; v_call: TRBV9; clone_size: once; cdr3_nt: TGTGCCAGCAGCACACCCCTCGGAGGGGGTGGGACCGGGGAGCTGTTTTTT; cdr3_aa: CASSTPLGGGGTGELFF
j_call: TRBJ1-5; d_call: -; v_call: TRBV2; clone_size: -; cdr3_nt: TGTGCCAGCAGTGATGAGGGTAATCAGCCCCAGCATTTT; cdr3_aa: CASSDEGNQPQHF
j_call: TRBJ1-2; d_call: -; v_call: TRBV9; clone_size: -; cdr3_nt: TGTGCCAGCAGCGTAACTTACGGTGGGGGGGTATACGACTATGGCTACACCTTC; cdr3_aa: CASSVTYGGGVYDYGYTF
j_call: TRBJ1-2; d_call: -; v_call: TRBV28; clone_size: -; cdr3_nt: TGTGCCAGCAGTTTTGAGGAGGGACTAAATTATGGCTACACCTTC; cdr3_aa: CASSFEEGLNYGYTF
j_call: TRBJ1-2; d_call: TRBD1; v_call: TRBV7-2; clone_size: -; cdr3_nt: TGTGCCAGCGCATTCCGGGGACAGAGCTATGGCTACACCTTC; cdr3_aa: CASAFRGQSYGYTF
j_call: TRBJ2-3; d_call: TRBD2; v_call: TRBV5-6; clone_size: -; cdr3_nt: TGTGCCAGCAGCTCGGGACTAGCGGGAGTCCCAGATACGCAGTATTTT; cdr3_aa: CASSSGLAGVPDTQYF
j_call: TRBJ2-7; d_call: -; v_call: TRBV13; clone_size: once; cdr3_nt: TGTGCCAGCAGCTTTCTCAGCTCCTACGAGCAGTACTTC; cdr3_aa: CASSFLSSYEQYF
j_call: TRBJ2-7; d_call: TRBD2; v_call: TRBV7-9; clone_size: -; cdr3_nt: TGTGCCAGCAGCCCAGACGGACTAGCGGGCGAGCAGTACTTC; cdr3_aa: CASSPDGLAGEQYF
j_call: TRBJ1-4; d_call: TRBD1; v_call: TRBV14; clone_size: -; cdr3_nt: TGTGCCAGCAGCCAAGATTATGGGACAGGGGGCCCTAATGAAAAACTGTTTTTT; cdr3_aa: CASSQDYGTGGPNEKLFF
j_call: TRBJ2-2; d_call: -; v_call: TRBV13; clone_size: -; cdr3_nt: TGTGCCAGCAGTCTTGCTGCGGACCCGAACACCGGGGAGCTGTTTTTT; cdr3_aa: CASSLAADPNTGELFF
j_call: TRBJ2-7; d_call: TRBD1; v_call: TRBV29-1; clone_size: -; cdr3_nt: TGCAGCGTTACGAATCCGGGACAGGGATCCTACGAGCAGTACTTC; cdr3_aa: CSVTNPGQGSYEQYF
j_call: TRBJ1-6; d_call: -; v_call: TRBV7-9; clone_size: -; cdr3_nt: TGTGCCAGCAGCTCTTCCCTGTCACCCCTCCACTTT; cdr3_aa: CASSSSLSPLHF
j_call: TRBJ2-3; d_call: TRBD2; v_call: TRBV5-1; clone_size: -; cdr3_nt: TGCGCCAGCAGCTTGGCCGATGGGACTAGCGGGGGTGTGGCAGATACGCAGTATTTT; cdr3_aa: CASSLADGTSGGVADTQYF
j_call: TRBJ2-5; d_call: -; v_call: TRBV9; clone_size: -; cdr3_nt: TGTGCCAGCAGCGTAGGGGTAGCCACCCAAGAGAGCCAGTACTTC; cdr3_aa: CASSVGVATQESQYF
j_call: TRBJ2-7; d_call: TRBD1; v_call: TRBV7-9; clone_size: -; cdr3_nt: TGTGCCAGCAGCTTAACCACTGACAGGGCCCCCTACGAGCAGTACTTC; cdr3_aa: CASSLTTDRAPYEQYF